Listed below are T cell receptor beta chains from one sample, sequenced in a study of OX40 agonist ivuxolimab in advanced cancers. Assay: immunoSEQ multiplex PCR; the TCRdb copy retains only in-frame clones and omits some. Of tens of thousands of clones listed, 92% are singletons. This specimen was CD4+ or CD8+ T cells sorted from blood, taken in a trial of the OX40 agonist ivuxolimab. These receptors were obtained from an adult with an advanced solid tumor such as melanoma, head and neck, liver or kidney cancer. Both conserved end residues are part of each CDR3. Fields, in order: V gene, J gene, clone size, D gene, CDR3 protein, CDR3 DNA. D genes are given only for firm matches. A row's size may be missing; if present it is once, few, many or a size class.

>TRBV5-4|TRBJ2-1|-|-
CASSGRGTNNEQFF
TGTGCCAGCAGCGGACGGGGCACCAACAATGAGCAGTTCTTC
>TRBV27|TRBJ1-1|few|-
CASRTPEAFF
TGTGCCAGCAGGACCCCTGAAGCTTTCTTT
>TRBV13|TRBJ2-5|-|-
CASSLMGFQETQYF
TGTGCCAGCAGCTTAATGGGATTTCAAGAGACCCAGTACTTC
>TRBV2|TRBJ1-2|-|-
CASSDWEDTNYGYTF
TGTGCCAGCAGTGATTGGGAGGACACTAACTATGGCTACACCTTC
>TRBV6-1|TRBJ2-7|-|TRBD1
CASSELGQGYYEQYF
TGTGCCAGCAGTGAATTGGGACAGGGATACTACGAGCAGTACTTC
>TRBV7-9|TRBJ2-1|-|-
CASSSGQGIAGGVNNEQFF
TGTGCCAGCAGTTCCGGACAGGGAATCGCCGGGGGGGTAAACAATGAGCAGTTCTTC
>TRBV18|TRBJ2-7|-|-
CASSPAANLYEQYF
TGTGCCAGCTCACCAGCGGCGAATCTCTACGAGCAGTACTTC
>TRBV4-2|TRBJ2-1|-|-
CASSQDQSSPVGYNEQFF
TGTGCCAGCAGCCAAGATCAGAGCAGCCCGGTGGGATACAATGAGCAGTTCTTC
>TRBV2|TRBJ2-1|-|-
CASSLGGSSYNEQFF
TGTGCCAGCAGCCTCGGCGGCTCCTCCTACAATGAGCAGTTCTTC
>TRBV19|TRBJ2-5|-|-
CASSTRGLAQETQYF
TGTGCCAGTAGTACCCGGGGACTGGCCCAAGAGACCCAGTACTTC
>TRBV5-1|TRBJ1-6|-|TRBD1
CASSSTGDGPLHF
TGCGCCAGCAGCTCTACAGGGGATGGGCCCCTCCACTTT
>TRBV5-1|TRBJ2-3|once|TRBD1
CASTLGQVGTDTQYF
TGCGCCAGCACCCTGGGACAGGTGGGCACAGATACGCAGTATTTT
>TRBV6-5|TRBJ2-3|-|TRBD2
CASRKTSGGLDTQYF
TGTGCCAGCCGAAAGACTAGCGGGGGGCTGGATACGCAGTATTTT
>TRBV10-3|TRBJ2-5|-|-
CAISEWGEQETQYF
TGTGCCATCAGTGAGTGGGGAGAACAAGAGACCCAGTACTTC
>TRBV18|TRBJ1-2|-|-
CASSPVKTGGSGGYTF
TGTGCCAGCTCACCTGTTAAAACAGGCGGCTCGGGAGGCTACACCTTC
>TRBV7-3|TRBJ1-5|once|-
CASSLTGGVSQPQHF
TGTGCCAGCAGCTTAACTGGGGGGGTAAGCCAGCCCCAGCATTTT
>TRBV4-3|TRBJ2-7|once|TRBD2
CASSQELWREKPYEQYF
TGCGCCAGCAGCCAAGAGTTGTGGCGGGAGAAACCCTACGAGCAGTACTTC
>TRBV5-1|TRBJ1-2|-|-
CASSLGADYGYTF
TGCGCCAGCAGCTTGGGCGCAGACTATGGCTACACCTTC
>TRBV30|TRBJ2-5|-|TRBD1
CAWGWDSQETQYF
TGTGCCTGGGGGTGGGACAGCCAAGAGACCCAGTACTTC
>TRBV7-9|TRBJ1-2|once|TRBD1
CASSLGTGGVYGYTF
TGTGCCAGCAGCTTAGGGACAGGGGGTGTCTATGGCTACACCTTC
>TRBV29-1|TRBJ1-5|-|-
CSAEAGPGQPQHF
TGCAGCGCCGAAGCAGGGCCGGGTCAGCCCCAGCATTTT
>TRBV19|TRBJ2-7|-|-
CASRQGWGEQYF
TGTGCCAGTAGACAGGGCTGGGGTGAGCAGTACTTC
>TRBV30|TRBJ2-2|-|-
CAWSETWTYTGELFF
TGTGCCTGGTCTGAAACTTGGACTTACACCGGGGAGCTGTTTTTT
>TRBV2|TRBJ2-7|-|-
CASFKADYLPGQYF
TGTGCCAGCTTTAAGGCGGATTACCTACCGGGGCAGTACTTC
>TRBV2|TRBJ1-2|-|TRBD1
CASTGLNRDRGKGYTF
TGTGCCAGCACTGGCCTCAACCGGGACAGGGGTAAGGGCTACACCTTC
>TRBV13|TRBJ2-1|-|-
CASSSQLEQFF
TGTGCCAGCAGCTCCCAGTTGGAGCAGTTCTTC
>TRBV7-9|TRBJ1-2|-|-
CASAYGYTF
TGTGCCAGCGCCTATGGCTACACCTTC
>TRBV10-3|TRBJ2-2|-|-
CAISELWSNTGELFF
TGTGCCATCAGTGAACTCTGGTCGAACACCGGGGAGCTGTTTTTT
>TRBV5-1|TRBJ2-1|-|-
CASSLVGTDEQFF
TGCGCCAGCAGCTTGGTCGGGACGGATGAGCAGTTCTTC
>TRBV15|TRBJ1-1|-|-
CATSRGIEAFF
TGTGCCACCAGCAGAGGGATTGAAGCTTTCTTT
>TRBV27|TRBJ2-7|-|TRBD2
CASSLSSPGTSGLYF
TGTGCCAGCAGTTTATCTAGCCCGGGGACTAGCGGGCTGTACTTC
>TRBV2|TRBJ2-3|-|TRBD2
CASSEKLAGGLPVKDTQYF
TGTGCCAGCAGTGAAAAGTTAGCGGGGGGTCTCCCTGTGAAGGATACGCAGTATTTT
>TRBV7-2|TRBJ2-7|-|-
CASSPGGWEQYF
TGTGCCAGCAGCCCTGGGGGTTGGGAGCAGTACTTC
>TRBV7-9|TRBJ1-1|-|TRBD1
CASSLGRGLRTEAFF
TGTGCCAGCAGCTTAGGGAGGGGGCTGCGGACTGAAGCTTTCTTT
>TRBV5-4|TRBJ2-7|-|TRBD1
CASSFRRGLGEQYF
TGTGCCAGCAGCTTCCGTAGGGGGCTAGGGGAGCAGTACTTC
>TRBV10-3|TRBJ2-5|-|-
CAIDQGQGETQYF
TGTGCCATTGACCAGGGTCAGGGAGAGACCCAGTACTTC
>TRBV10-3|TRBJ2-7|-|-
CAISESGQAPSYEQYF
TGTGCCATCAGTGAGTCTGGCCAGGCCCCATCCTACGAGCAGTACTTC
>TRBV4-1|TRBJ2-2|-|TRBD1
CASSQQDRDAVGELFF
TGCGCCAGCAGCCAACAGGACAGGGACGCGGTCGGGGAGCTGTTTTTT
>TRBV9|TRBJ1-5|-|-
CASSVGADSNQPQHF
TGTGCCAGCAGCGTAGGGGCAGATAGCAATCAGCCCCAGCATTTT
>TRBV7-6|TRBJ1-2|-|-
CASSLGQEPYGYTF
TGTGCCAGCAGCTTAGGGCAGGAGCCCTATGGCTACACCTTC
>TRBV7-9|TRBJ2-3|-|-
CASSPPAADTQYF
TGTGCCAGCAGCCCCCCGGCGGCAGATACGCAGTATTTT
>TRBV9|TRBJ1-1|-|-
CASSVSGYTEAFF
TGTGCCAGCAGCGTCTCGGGCTACACTGAAGCTTTCTTT
>TRBV4-2|TRBJ2-5|-|TRBD2
CASSQGLAGVGETQYF
TGTGCCAGCAGCCAAGGACTAGCGGGGGTAGGAGAGACCCAGTACTTC
>TRBV15|TRBJ1-1|-|-
CATRAGMNTEAFF
TGTGCCACCAGGGCGGGTATGAACACTGAAGCTTTCTTT
>TRBV19|TRBJ2-5|-|-
CASSRSSQETQYF
TGTGCCAGTAGTAGGTCATCCCAAGAGACCCAGTACTTC
>TRBV7-2|TRBJ1-1|-|TRBD1
CASSWTGGTEAFF
TGTGCCAGCAGCTGGACAGGGGGCACTGAAGCTTTCTTT
>TRBV9|TRBJ1-1|-|-
CASSVGINTEAFF
TGTGCCAGCAGCGTAGGGATCAACACTGAAGCTTTCTTT
>TRBV5-6|TRBJ1-2|-|-
CASSLGGAKYGYTF
TGTGCCAGCAGCCTAGGGGGGGCTAAATATGGCTACACCTTC
>TRBV14|TRBJ1-6|-|TRBD1
CASSHQTGGTGTYNSPLHF
TGTGCCAGCAGCCACCAGACAGGGGGCACGGGCACCTATAATTCACCCCTCCACTTT
>TRBV11-2|TRBJ2-1|-|-
CASSLGVEQFF
TGTGCCAGCAGCTTAGGGGTTGAGCAGTTCTTC
>TRBV7-9|TRBJ1-1|-|-
CASSLGGRVNTEAFF
TGTGCCAGCAGCTTAGGGGGTAGGGTGAACACTGAAGCTTTCTTT
>TRBV13|TRBJ1-2|-|-
CASSSQGRLDYGYTF
TGTGCCAGCAGCTCACAGGGAAGGCTGGACTATGGCTACACCTTC
>TRBV25-1|TRBJ2-1|-|-
CASSEGGLNEQFF
TGTGCCAGCAGTGAAGGAGGCTTGAATGAGCAGTTCTTC
>TRBV7-2|TRBJ2-7|-|-
CASSYAPYEQYF
TGTGCCAGCAGCTACGCCCCCTACGAGCAGTACTTC
>TRBV7-2|TRBJ2-7|-|TRBD1
CASSSNPGQETYEQYF
TGTGCCAGCAGCTCAAACCCGGGACAGGAGACCTACGAGCAGTACTTC
>TRBV5-6|TRBJ2-6|-|-
CASSLSPGFSGANVLTF
TGTGCCAGCAGCTTGTCGCCGGGGTTCTCTGGGGCCAACGTCCTGACTTTC
>TRBV12-5|TRBJ1-4|-|-
CASGLVKDGSNEKLFF
TGTGCTAGTGGTTTGGTAAAGGACGGCAGTAATGAAAAACTGTTTTTT
>TRBV4-3|TRBJ1-1|few|-
CASSQDSGLNTEAFF
TGCGCCAGCAGCCAAGATTCGGGCCTGAACACTGAAGCTTTCTTT
>TRBV6-1|TRBJ1-4|-|TRBD1
CASSLLTGGGEKLFF
TGTGCCAGCAGTTTGTTAACAGGGGGTGGTGAAAAACTGTTTTTT